A selection of T cell receptor beta chains follows, all from one sample in a study of cytomegalovirus exposure and HLA in healthy donors. Measured with immunoSEQ multiplex PCR; TCRdb has only the in-frame clones, and not every one. There are more than 250,000 clones in the sample; just over 85% occur only once, and roughly 0.8% lies in the top ten. What was sequenced was PBMCs. These receptors were obtained from a woman younger than 35 in good health and CMV-seronegative. CDR3s include the opening cysteine and the closing phenylalanine or tryptophan. The D gene is left open where the match is weak. A row's size may be missing; if present it is once, few, many or a size class.

d_gene	j_gene	v_gene	abundance	CDR3aa	CDR3nt
NA	TRBJ2-1	TRBV6-1	NA	CASSEYRVQFF	TGTGCCAGCAGTGAATACAGGGTGCAGTTCTTC
NA	TRBJ1-4	TRBV11-2	once	CASSPGGGLGEKLFF	TGTGCCAGCAGCCCCGGGGGGGGGCTGGGGGAAAAACTGTTTTTT
TRBD2	TRBJ2-7	TRBV18	NA	CASSLTSGKSYEQYF	TGTGCCAGCTCGCTGACTAGCGGGAAATCCTACGAGCAGTACTTC
TRBD2	TRBJ2-1	TRBV7-2	NA	CASSSSGTPYNEQFF	TGTGCCAGCAGCTCGAGCGGGACGCCCTACAATGAGCAGTTCTTC
TRBD1	TRBJ2-3	TRBV7-2	NA	CASRQGAGTDTQYF	TGTGCCAGCAGGCAGGGGGCAGGCACAGATACGCAGTATTTT
TRBD1	TRBJ2-7	TRBV2	once	CASRKTGLGEQYF	TGTGCCAGCAGGAAGACAGGGTTGGGCGAGCAGTACTTC
TRBD1	TRBJ2-7	TRBV19	NA	CASSIQGERYEQYF	TGTGCCAGTAGTATTCAGGGGGAGAGGTACGAGCAGTACTTC
NA	TRBJ1-2	TRBV7-9	NA	CASSWASGDPLGYTF	TGTGCCAGCAGCTGGGCCTCAGGCGATCCCTTAGGCTACACCTTC
NA	TRBJ1-1	TRBV7-2	NA	CASSLGVYDMNTEAFF	TGTGCCAGCAGCTTAGGGGTCTACGACATGAACACTGAAGCTTTCTTT
TRBD1	TRBJ2-6	TRBV2	NA	CASCPGQARGANVLTF	TGTGCCAGCTGCCCTGGACAGGCTCGAGGGGCCAACGTCCTGACTTTC
TRBD1	TRBJ2-7	TRBV6-5	NA	CASRGQGAYEQYF	TGTGCCAGCAGGGGGCAGGGGGCTTACGAGCAGTACTTC
NA	TRBJ2-3	TRBV4-3	NA	CASSGLGAEDTQYF	TGCGCCAGCAGCGGGTTGGGAGCCGAAGATACGCAGTATTTT
TRBD2	TRBJ2-1	TRBV19	NA	CASRRLAGDSSYNEQFF	TGTGCCAGTAGGAGGCTAGCGGGAGACAGCTCCTACAATGAGCAGTTCTTC
TRBD2	TRBJ2-7	TRBV28	NA	CASSLLGPGSGRSPAEQYF	TGTGCCAGCAGTTTATTGGGCCCAGGGAGCGGGAGGTCCCCCGCCGAGCAGTACTTC
NA	TRBJ2-1	TRBV9	NA	CASSVGGVTGEQFF	TGTGCCAGCAGCGTAGGGGGAGTAACGGGCGAGCAGTTCTTC
NA	TRBJ1-5	TRBV19	NA	CASSIHPGQLSNQPQHF	TGTGCCAGTAGTATTCATCCTGGACAACTTAGCAATCAGCCCCAGCATTTT
NA	TRBJ2-7	TRBV14	NA	CASSQDLGLPHYEQYF	TGTGCCAGCAGCCAAGATTTGGGGCTACCACACTACGAGCAGTACTTC
NA	TRBJ1-2	TRBV29-1	NA	CSVEGLSDSNYGYTF	TGCAGCGTTGAAGGTCTGTCAGACTCTAACTATGGCTACACCTTC
NA	TRBJ2-7	TRBV13	NA	CASSYRRGATYEQYF	TGTGCCAGCAGCTACCGGCGGGGTGCTACCTACGAGCAGTACTTC
NA	TRBJ1-2	TRBV5-1	NA	CASSLVSGDGYTF	TGCGCCAGCAGCTTGGTTTCCGGGGATGGCTACACCTTC
NA	TRBJ2-6	TRBV5-1	few	CASSLQGIVAGANVLTF	TGCGCCAGCAGCTTACAGGGTATTGTGGCTGGGGCCAACGTCCTGACTTTC
NA	TRBJ2-1	TRBV7-9	few	CASSHRGGRDNEQFF	TGTGCCAGCAGCCACAGGGGGGGAAGGGACAATGAGCAGTTCTTC
TRBD1	TRBJ1-5	TRBV2	NA	CASSEWGTGATYSNQPQHF	TGTGCCAGCAGTGAATGGGGGACAGGGGCCACCTATAGCAATCAGCCCCAGCATTTT
NA	TRBJ2-3	TRBV2	NA	CASKVSVPTDTQYF	TGTGCCAGCAAGGTCAGCGTCCCCACAGATACGCAGTATTTT
NA	TRBJ2-1	TRBV27	NA	CASSFWGLHNEQFF	TGTGCCAGCAGTTTTTGGGGCCTACACAATGAGCAGTTCTTC
TRBD1	TRBJ1-5	TRBV12-5	NA	CASGEQGASNQPQHF	TGTGCTAGTGGTGAACAGGGGGCTAGCAATCAGCCCCAGCATTTT
TRBD2	TRBJ2-5	TRBV7-9	NA	CASSSGRGEAQYF	TGTGCCAGCAGCTCCGGGAGGGGGGAGGCCCAGTACTTC
NA	TRBJ2-7	TRBV15	NA	CATSRGRTSGEQYF	TGTGCCACCAGCAGAGGCCGCACTAGTGGCGAGCAGTACTTC
NA	TRBJ2-5	TRBV9	NA	CASSVQVQETQYF	TGTGCCAGCAGCGTACAGGTTCAAGAGACCCAGTACTTC
NA	TRBJ2-7	TRBV5-1	NA	CASSPGTGGTSGFGAYEQYF	TGCGCCAGCAGCCCGGGGACAGGGGGGACTAGCGGGTTTGGCGCCTACGAGCAGTACTTC
NA	TRBJ1-5	TRBV10-3	NA	CAISASLSGEPQHF	TGTGCCATCAGTGCAAGCCTCTCAGGGGAGCCCCAGCATTTT
NA	TRBJ2-7	TRBV2	NA	CASRDPSDIYEQYF	TGTGCCAGCAGGGACCCTAGCGACATCTACGAGCAGTACTTC
TRBD2	TRBJ2-2	TRBV2	NA	CASSEARAGEMGTGELFF	TGTGCCAGCAGTGAAGCGCGGGCGGGAGAGATGGGCACCGGGGAGCTGTTTTTT
TRBD2	TRBJ2-3	TRBV11-1	NA	CASSLTRLAGTDTQYF	TGTGCCAGCAGCTTAACCCGACTAGCGGGCACAGATACGCAGTATTTT
TRBD2	TRBJ2-1	TRBV6-4	NA	CASSDSTSSGIIRSSYNEQFF	TGTGCCAGCAGTGACTCGACGTCCAGCGGGATAATTCGGAGCTCCTACAATGAGCAGTTCTTC
TRBD2	TRBJ2-7	TRBV28	once	CASSWTRNYEQYF	TGTGCCAGCAGCTGGACTAGGAACTACGAGCAGTACTTC
TRBD2	TRBJ2-5	TRBV6-5	NA	CAGGRDQETQYF	TGTGCCGGGGGGAGGGATCAAGAGACCCAGTACTTC
TRBD2	TRBJ2-1	TRBV4-2	NA	CASSQDLAGGFRNNEQFF	TGTGCCAGCAGCCAAGATCTTGCGGGAGGGTTTCGGAACAATGAGCAGTTCTTC
NA	TRBJ1-2	TRBV14	NA	CASSGKDSYYGYTF	TGTGCCAGCAGCGGAAAGGACAGTTACTATGGCTACACCTTC
NA	TRBJ2-1	TRBV28	once	CASRLQGEQFF	TGTGCCAGCAGATTGCAGGGGGAGCAGTTCTTC
NA	TRBJ2-7	TRBV2	NA	CASSEDRAPYEQYF	TGTGCCAGCAGTGAAGACAGGGCTCCCTACGAGCAGTACTTC
TRBD1	TRBJ2-7	TRBV28	NA	CASSLSAGGLYEQYF	TGTGCCAGCAGTTTATCAGCAGGGGGCCTCTACGAGCAGTACTTC
NA	TRBJ1-2	TRBV6-1	NA	CASSVDSLNYGYTF	TGTGCCAGCAGTGTTGACAGCTTAAACTATGGCTACACCTTC
TRBD2	TRBJ2-7	TRBV11-2	NA	CASSLEGTGSGTPHEQYF	TGTGCCAGCAGCTTAGAGGGAACGGGGAGCGGGACCCCCCACGAGCAGTACTTC
TRBD2	TRBJ2-3	TRBV29-1	NA	CSALGGLAGLSTDTQYF	TGCAGCGCCCTTGGAGGACTAGCGGGTCTTAGCACAGATACGCAGTATTTT
NA	TRBJ2-5	TRBV19	NA	CASSGSFQETQYF	TGTGCCAGTAGCGGGAGCTTCCAAGAGACCCAGTACTTC
NA	TRBJ2-7	TRBV15	few	CATREPREDEQYF	TGTGCCACCAGGGAGCCCAGGGAGGACGAGCAGTACTTC
TRBD2	TRBJ2-2	TRBV9	NA	CASSVEGQTSGNPIATGELFF	TGTGCCAGCAGCGTAGAGGGTCAGACTAGCGGGAACCCAATTGCTACCGGGGAGCTGTTTTTT
TRBD1	TRBJ1-5	TRBV28	few	CASRRFGTGGGGNQPQHF	TGTGCCAGCAGGAGATTCGGGACAGGGGGCGGGGGCAATCAGCCCCAGCATTTT
NA	TRBJ2-1	TRBV6-5	NA	CASSYEAVSYNEQFF	TGTGCCAGCAGTTACGAAGCGGTCTCCTACAATGAGCAGTTCTTC
TRBD1	TRBJ1-1	TRBV28	NA	CASSSGQDPTEAFF	TGTGCCAGCAGTTCGGGACAGGACCCCACTGAAGCTTTCTTT
NA	TRBJ1-2	TRBV18	NA	CASSLYRDTEGYTF	TGTGCCAGCTCACTGTACCGGGACACAGAGGGCTACACCTTC
TRBD1	TRBJ1-1	TRBV11-2	NA	CASSSMGDRGNTEAFF	TGTGCCAGCAGCTCCATGGGAGACAGGGGGAACACTGAAGCTTTCTTT